Listed below are T cell receptor beta chains from one sample, sequenced in a study of monozygotic twins with inflammatory bowel disease. Using the 5' RACE reads, TCRdb records one entry per CDR3 protein without DNA. Recorded for this sample: 150,000 to 200,000 distinct CDR3 sequences. The sample was blood. These receptors were obtained from a human donor with ulcerative colitis or Crohn's disease, or a healthy co-twin of an affected twin (not recorded which). CDR3s include the opening cysteine and the closing phenylalanine or tryptophan.

j_call v_call cdr3_aa
TRBJ2-1 TRBV18 CASSPPGQSTYNEQFF
TRBJ2-7 TRBV10-3 CAISENPEVYEQYF
TRBJ1-5 TRBV12-3/TRBV12-4 CASKEGSNQPQHF
TRBJ2-1 TRBV28 CASSLPSGISYNEQFF
TRBJ2-1 TRBV15 CATSRDLRLNEQFF
TRBJ2-5 TRBV5-1 CASRPGHRSEGQYF
TRBJ2-7 TRBV20-1 CSARDRIQGAAYEQYF
TRBJ2-7 TRBV7-9 CASGRNNYEQYF
TRBJ2-7 TRBV30 CAWSGGYEQYF
TRBJ2-1 TRBV15 CATSTLQRGEDEQFF